These 25 T cell receptor beta chains originate from one sample sequenced in a study of shared clonotypes between healthy human individuals. The data were produced by immunoSEQ multiplex PCR, yet TCRdb's version contains in-frame clones alone and is incomplete. The sample shows fewer than 3 million clones, 85% to 95% of them seen only once. The sample was naive CD4+ T cells from PBMCs. Subset given: CD45RA+ positively selected. These receptors all stem from a man younger than 30 in good health. Some clones in this sample may be carry-over from other donors' samples.

The rearrangement uses TRBV5-1 and TRBJ2-1; the match to TRBD1 covers 9 bases. Germline V gene lookup returns CDR1 SGHRS and CDR2 YFSETQ. The CDR3 spans 15 residues. The V and J ends lost 7 bases and 9 bases, in that order; junction bases with no gene match: 14. The CDR3 DNA is TGCGCCAGCGGGACAGGGTCGCCGGGGTATGGTGAGCAGTTCTTC. Amino acid sequence: CASGTGSPGYGEQFF.

This clone showed up just a few times. V gene TRBV28 combines with J gene TRBJ1-5, with 8 bases aligning to TRBD1. CDR3 length: 14 amino acids. V shed 11 bases, J shed 6 bases, and the junction held 12 bases outside the gene matches. Germline V gene sequence: CDR1 MDHEN, CDR2 SYDVKM. The CDR3 spells CALQGEGSRQPQHF. The CDR3 bases are TGTGCCCTACAGGGGGAAGGTAGTCGTCAGCCCCAGCATTTT.

The V and J genes are TRBV30 and TRBJ1-3; D gene ambiguous. The CDR3 runs to 15 residues. Trimming shortened V by 3 bases and J by 4 bases, and 16 bases separated the two germline ends. Germline CDR1 GTSNPN, CDR2 SVGIG (reference sequence). The CDR3 DNA sequence: TGTGCCTGGAGGGACGGGCCGCTGGGGGGAAACACCATATATTTT. Its protein product is CAWRDGPLGGNTIYF.

This clone came up a few times. V usage is TRBV7-3 and J usage is TRBJ2-1; tentative D call: TRBD2 (6 bases). The germline V gene encodes CDR1 SGHTA and CDR2 FQGTGA. Between the trimmed V and J ends, which lost 0 bases and 8 bases, there was a span of 8 bases. The CDR3 sequence is 13 residues long. Here the CDR3 DNA reads TGTGCCAGCAGCTTAACGCGGGACCATGAGCAGTTCTTC. It specifies CASSLTRDHEQFF.

In its sample, this clone was seen once. The chain uses TRBV2 and TRBJ2-2; 7 bases align to TRBD1. The trim removed 6 bases at V and 1 base at J, leaving 5 bases unmatched. This CDR3 has 15 residues. Germline V gives CDR1 SNHLY, CDR2 FYNNEI. CDR3 coding DNA: TGTGCCAGCAGGGAACAGGGGAGGAACACCGGGGAGCTGTTTTTT. Translating gives CASREQGRNTGELFF.

The chain couples TRBV18 to TRBJ2-5; possibly TRBD2 for D (6 bases). The germline V gene has CDR1 KGHSH and CDR2 LQKENI. Trimming removed 3 bases at V and 5 bases at J, with 13 bases between. CDR3 length equals 14 residues. The CDR3 DNA is TGTGCCAGCTCACCCCGAAGGAGGGATGAGACCCAGTACTTC. Amino acids: CASSPRRRDETQYF.

This chain uses TRBV7-2 with TRBJ2-7, with 7 bases aligning to TRBD2. Trimming took 4 bases from V and 8 from J; bases not matched to a gene: 8. The CDR3 is made up of 13 amino acids. The germline gives CDR1 SGHTA, CDR2 FQGNSA. In DNA form, the CDR3 reads TGTGCCAGCAGCTCCGGACTAGACGGAAAGCAGTACTTC. It yields the protein CASSSGLDGKQYF.

In the case of this clone: The same CDR3 arises from other DNA sequences in this sample as well. V gene TRBV28 combines with J gene TRBJ2-3; TRBD2 is a possible D gene (5 bases). The CDR3 is 13 residues long. CDR1 and CDR2 (germline): MDHEN, SYDVKM. V lost 7 bases and J lost 1, with 9 bases in between. The CDR3 reads CASTLGGTDTQYF. CDR3 DNA: TGTGCCAGCACCCTGGGAGGCACAGATACGCAGTATTTT.

About this clone: This sample also contains other DNA sequences that code for the same CDR3. The genes are TRBV2 and TRBJ1-2; a possible D gene is TRBD1 (6 bases). Germline V gene sequence: CDR1 SNHLY, CDR2 FYNNEI. V lost 4 bases and J 2 bases, leaving 11 bases between the germline ends. The CDR3 consists of 14 residues. The CDR3 region is CASSAQGANYGYTF. DNA of the CDR3: TGTGCCAGCAGTGCACAGGGTGCGAACTATGGCTACACCTTC.

This clone has only one observation. This chain joins TRBV6-5 and TRBJ1-5, with D possibly matching TRBD1 (5 bases). This CDR3 contains 15 residues. Germline V gene lookup returns CDR1 MNHEY and CDR2 SVGAGI. Trimming pared 0 bases from V and 3 bases from J, leaving 9 bases between. The CDR3 region has the DNA TGTGCCAGCAGTTACTCCGGGACCCCCAATCAGCCCCAGCATTTT. Protein sequence: CASSYSGTPNQPQHF.

The sample holds one count of this clone. The chain recombines TRBV2 with TRBJ2-3; no definite D call. The germline gives CDR1 SNHLY, CDR2 FYNNEI. The CDR3 has 11 residues. The V end was cut by 7 bases, the J end by 11 bases, with 13 bases between. The CDR3 reads CASTDQVVQYF. The CDR3 nucleotides are TGTGCCAGCACCGACCAGGTGGTGCAGTATTTT.

The chain combines TRBV9 with TRBJ2-2; 7 bases match TRBD1. CDR1 SGDLS and CDR2 YYNGEE come from the germline V gene. V dropped 3 bases and J dropped 6; count of bases not matched to a gene: 11. This CDR3 contains 16 residues. The CDR3 protein is CASSATGAQVPGELFF. CDR3 coding DNA: TGTGCCAGCAGCGCTACAGGGGCCCAGGTTCCCGGGGAGCTGTTTTTT.

The rearrangement uses TRBV5-1 and TRBJ2-3; 7 bases agree with TRBD1. Germline V CDR1 and CDR2: SGHRS, YFSETQ. After removal of 3 bases from V and 2 bases from J, the junction contained 6 bases not matched to a gene. The CDR3 is 15 residues long. The CDR3 nucleotides are TGCGCCAGCAGCTCCCGACAGGGCGCCACAGATACGCAGTATTTT. Translation gives CASSSRQGATDTQYF.

This sequence joins TRBV19 and TRBJ2-3; no reliable D call. From germline, CDR1 is LNHDA and CDR2 SQIVND (reference sequence). The CDR3 loop spans 11 amino acids. Between the trimmed V and J ends, which lost 3 bases and 4 bases, there was a span of 2 bases. CDR3 sequence: CASSMPDTQYF. DNA for the CDR3: TGTGCCAGTAGTATGCCAGATACGCAGTATTTT.

The chain has TRBV5-4 and TRBJ1-2; D gene unclear. Deletions cut 7 bases from V and 3 bases from J, with 10 bases between. The CDR3 sequence is 12 residues long. Germline V CDR1 and CDR2: SGHNT, YYREEE (reference sequence). The DNA of the CDR3 is TGTGCCAGCCGGACGGGCGACTATGGCTACACCTTC. Its protein is CASRTGDYGYTF.

The genes are TRBV2 and TRBJ2-7; 10 nucleotides agree with TRBD1. The CDR3 length is 14 residues. Germline V gives CDR1 SNHLY, CDR2 FYNNEI. V shed 4 bases and J 3 bases; nucleotides not matched to a gene: 3. The CDR3 sequence: CASSGGQGSYEQYF. The CDR3 DNA follows: TGTGCCAGCAGTGGGGGACAGGGGAGCTACGAGCAGTACTTC.

The chain links TRBV21-1 to TRBJ2-7; the D call in the table, TRBD1, was not verified against the DNA. TRBV21-1 has pseudogene status. This CDR3 region has 15 residues. The CDR3 region has the DNA TGTGCCAGCACCTACCAGAGAACAGGTTCTGTGGAGCAGTACTTC. This sequence encodes CASTYQRTGSVEQYF.

The V gene is TRBV28, the J gene TRBJ2-2; D may match TRBD1 or TRBD2 (5 bases each). CDR1 and CDR2 from the germline V gene are MDHEN and SYDVKM. This CDR3 spans 17 amino acids. Trimming left V 3 bases short and J 4 bases short, with 18 bases between. The CDR3 loop is CASSFPRLGVGTGELFF. CDR3 coding DNA: TGTGCCAGCAGTTTCCCCCGTTTGGGGGTGGGCACCGGGGAGCTGTTTTTT.

The V and J genes are TRBV5-4 and TRBJ2-3; no definite D call. Trimming pared 2 bases from V and 6 bases from J, leaving 13 bases between. The CDR3 length is 14 residues. Germline values: CDR1 SGHNT, CDR2 YYREEE (reference sequence). The DNA for the CDR3 is TGTGCCAGCAGCTTTTCGCCCGCAGCCGATACGCAGTATTTT. Translation: CASSFSPAADTQYF. The variable domain in full, completed from reference TRBV5-4 and TRBJ2-3, reads ETGVTQSPTHLIKTRGQQVTLRCSSQSGHNTVSWYQQALGQGPQFIFQYYREEENGRGNFPPRFSGLQFPNYSSELNVNALELDDSALYLCASSFSPAADTQYFGPGTRLTVL.

This clone has just one count. The chain couples TRBV19 to TRBJ2-7; maybe TRBD2 (7 bases). The V gene's germline CDR1 is LNHDA and CDR2 SQIVND (reference sequence). This CDR3 spans 14 amino acids. Trimming left V 4 bases short and J 1 base short, with 11 bases between. The CDR3 DNA reads TGTGCCAGTAGTACGGGGGGCTCTTCCTACGAGCAGTACTTC. Its translation is CASSTGGSSYEQYF.

The rearrangement uses TRBV9 and TRBJ2-5, with 7 nucleotides matching TRBD2. The germline CDR1 and CDR2 sequences are SGDLS and YYNGEE. The trim removed 0 bases at V and 5 bases at J, leaving 10 bases unmatched. This CDR3 comprises 16 residues. Here the CDR3 DNA reads TGTGCCAGCAGCGTAGGGGCGGGAGTGGTGGCGGAGACCCAGTACTTC. Translated, it gives CASSVGAGVVAETQYF. The full variable domain, with the rest looked up from reference TRBV9 and TRBJ2-5, is DSGVTQTPKHLITATGQRVTLRCSPRSGDLSVYWYQQSLDQGLQFLIQYYNGEERAKGNILERFSAQQFPDLHSELNLSSLELGDSALYFCASSVGAGVVAETQYFGPGTRLLVL.

This chain joins TRBV28 and TRBJ1-2, with TRBD1 matching 10 bases. CDR1 MDHEN and CDR2 SYDVKM come from the germline V gene. The CDR3 length is 16 residues. V lost 3 bases to trimming and J lost 4 bases; unmatched junction nucleotides: 8. The DNA for the CDR3 is TGTGCCAGCAGTTTCTCTGGGACAGGGGAGGTCTATGGCTACACCTTC. Its translation: CASSFSGTGEVYGYTF.

The chain joins TRBV27 to TRBJ2-6; tentative D call: TRBD2 (5 bases). The CDR3 extends over 16 amino acids. The germline V and J ends were trimmed by 5 bases and 0 bases, with 11 bases remaining between them. The germline gives CDR1 MNHEY, CDR2 SMNVEV (reference sequence). DNA for the CDR3: TGTGCCAGCAGTCCCGGACTGACCTCTGGGGCCAACGTCCTGACTTTC. This codes for CASSPGLTSGANVLTF.

This clone showed up just a few times. The chain joins TRBV5-1 to TRBJ1-2, with a possible D match to TRBD1 (5 bases). The germline V gene encodes CDR1 SGHRS and CDR2 YFSETQ. This CDR3 has 14 amino acids. V was clipped by 0 bases and J by 0 bases, with 6 bases between them. CDR3 amino acids: CASSLDRTNYGYTF. CDR3 nucleotide sequence: TGCGCCAGCAGCTTGGACAGGACTAACTATGGCTACACCTTC.

V usage is TRBV9 and J usage is TRBJ2-1; 9 nucleotides line up with TRBD1. Germline-derived CDR1 and CDR2 are SGDLS and YYNGEE. Germline trimming cut 3 bases from V and 8 bases from J; bases unmatched to any gene: 9. The length of the CDR3 is 15 residues. In DNA, the CDR3 is TGTGCCAGCAGCGCCCCGGACAGGGGTAGTGATGAGCAGTTCTTC. The encoded protein is CASSAPDRGSDEQFF.